The 16 T cell receptor beta chains listed next were all sequenced from one sample in a study of blood T cells in healthy people across ages. Primed by a sample-barcoded 5' primer and a J-beta primer mix, a second PCR proceeded for roughly 6 to 12 cycles. TCRdb recomputed calls from the 5' RACE reads with MiXCR, one row per CDR3 protein. The sample contains hundreds of thousands of distinct CDR3 sequences, around 43% of which appear only once. The sequencing input was blood. Receptors originate from a man in his sixties in good health.

In nucleotides, the CDR3 is TGCGCCAGCAGCTCCTACAATGATGGGGCCAACGTCCTGACTTTC. The encoded protein is CASSSYNDGANVLTF. The chain is built from TRBV5-1 and TRBJ2-6; D is unclear. Trimming stripped 3 bases from V and 3 bases from J, with 10 bases between. This CDR3 has 15 residues. Germline CDR1 SGHRS, CDR2 YFSETQ.

On this clonotype: The CDR3 does not end in the conserved phenylalanine or tryptophan, so this is likely a read error. The limits of the CDR3 on the DNA are not certain, so only TCRdb's listed CDR3 is given. The chain joins TRBV27 to TRBJ1-2. Germline V gene sequence: CDR1 MNHEY, CDR2 SMNVEV (reference sequence). The CDR3 is 8 amino acids long, termini counted. This chain's CDR3 is CASSLLSG.

CDR3 loop: CAISESKVQPQHF. CDR3 DNA: TGTGCCATCAGTGAGTCGAAGGTTCAGCCCCAGCATTTT. The rearrangement links TRBV10-3 to TRBJ1-5; D is uncertain. The V and J ends lost 0 bases and 6 bases respectively, with 6 bases between them. Germline CDR1 ENHRY, CDR2 SYGVKD. The CDR3 loop spans 13 amino acids.

The V gene is TRBV5-1, the J gene TRBJ2-4; D is possibly TRBD1 (5 bases). This CDR3 region has 16 residues. Germline V gene sequence: CDR1 SGHRS, CDR2 YFSETQ. Trimming removed 2 bases at V and 0 bases at J, with 12 bases between. The DNA for the CDR3 is TGCGCCAGCAGCTTCCAGACAGATCTAGCCAAAAACATTCAGTACTTC. Translation gives CASSFQTDLAKNIQYF. The full variable domain, completed using reference TRBV5-1 and TRBJ2-4, is KAGVTQTPRYLIKTRGQQVTLSCSPISGHRSVSWYQQTPGQGLQFLFEYFSETQRNKGNFPGRFSGRQFSNSRSEMNVSTLELGDSALYLCASSFQTDLAKNIQYFGAGTRLSVL.

This clonotype has more than one count but fewer than ten. The V and J genes are TRBV7-2 and TRBJ2-7; D is tentatively TRBD1 or TRBD2 (5 bases each). V was cut by 4 bases and J by 4 bases, with 14 bases left in between. The germline V gene encodes CDR1 SGHTA and CDR2 FQGNSA. The CDR3 length is 14 residues. The CDR3 protein is CASSSPWDPYEQYF. The CDR3 region has the DNA TGTGCCAGCAGCTCCCCGTGGGACCCTTACGAGCAGTACTTC.

V and J are TRBV20-1 and TRBJ1-2, with D tentatively TRBD1 (6 bases). CDR1 and CDR2 (germline): DFQATT, SNEGSKA (reference sequence). V gave up 5 bases and J gave up 8 bases, with 15 bases separating them. This CDR3 comprises 12 residues. As DNA, the CDR3 is TGCAGTGCTTACAGGGAAACAGGAGGCTACACCTTC. This sequence encodes CSAYRETGGYTF.

This CDR3 is CSARYGTDTQYF. CDR3 sequence (DNA): TGCAGTGCTAGATACGGCACAGATACGCAGTATTTT. The chain recombines TRBV20-1 with TRBJ2-3; D gene unclear. V gave up 2 bases and J gave up 1 base, with 4 bases separating them. CDR1 is DFQATT, CDR2 SNEGSKA, per germline (reference sequence). The CDR3 has 12 amino acids.

The V call is TRBV24-1, the J call TRBJ2-7; the match to TRBD1 covers 10 bases. The V gene's germline CDR1 is KGHDR and CDR2 SFDVKD. The J segment lost 8 bases and the V segment lost 9 bases, leaving 12 bases of the junction unmatched. The CDR3 length is 14 residues. CDR3 coding DNA: TGTGCCACCGGGGATACCGGGACAGGGGAAAAGCAGTACTTC. It yields the protein CATGDTGTGEKQYF.

The rearrangement links TRBV5-6 to TRBJ2-5; D is ambiguous. The CDR3 runs to 15 residues. V was cut by 0 bases and J by 2 bases, with 11 bases left in between. Germline lookup yields CDR1 SGHDT and CDR2 YYEEEE. The CDR3 region is CASSLERYFQETQYF. The CDR3 DNA is TGTGCCAGCAGCTTGGAGAGGTACTTTCAAGAGACCCAGTACTTC.

This clonotype showed up just a few times. This rearrangement joins TRBV20-1 to TRBJ2-7; the match to TRBD2 covers 11 bases. Looked up from germline, CDR1 is DFQATT and CDR2 is SNEGSKA (reference sequence). J lost 7 bases, V lost 8 bases, and 4 bases had no gene match. The CDR3 runs 11 residues. The CDR3 region is CSLAGGREQYF. For the CDR3, the DNA is TGCAGTCTAGCGGGGGGAAGAGAGCAGTACTTC.

In its sample, this clonotype was seen a few times. This rearrangement joins TRBV5-1 to TRBJ1-2, with unresolved D. The CDR3 is 14 residues long. Deletions cut 1 base from V and 4 bases from J, with 11 bases between. CDR1 SGHRS and CDR2 YFSETQ come from the germline V gene. CDR3 protein: CASSLYGEGYGYTF. Written as DNA, the CDR3 is TGCGCCAGCAGCTTGTATGGGGAAGGCTATGGCTACACCTTC.

The chain has TRBV6-5 and TRBJ1-2; D perhaps matches TRBD1 (6 bases). Germline CDR1 reads MNHEY; CDR2 reads SVGAGI. This CDR3 has 15 amino acids. V gave up 6 bases and J gave up 8 bases, with 22 bases separating them. The CDR3 is CASSPLTGKAAGYTF. The CDR3 DNA follows: TGTGCCAGCAGCCCTCTAACAGGGAAAGCCGCCGGCTACACCTTC.

There are a few counts of this clonotype. V gene TRBV12-3 or TRBV12-4 combines with J gene TRBJ1-4; D unresolved. The V gene lost 5 bases and the J gene lost 0 bases, with 7 bases spanning the gap. This CDR3 comprises 14 residues. The CDR3 sequence: CASSPQTTNEKLFF. CDR3 sequence (DNA): TGTGCCAGCAGTCCACAAACAACTAATGAAAAACTGTTTTTT.

This clonotype has only a few counts. A read error may be the cause here, since a much bigger clone is one base away. The chain recombines TRBV12-3 or TRBV12-4 with TRBJ2-1; D gene ambiguous. Near its end, the DNA agrees better with TRBJ2-7, so the J call may be wrong. CDR3 length: 13 amino acids. The chain's CDR3 is CASSLVPTYEQYF. The DNA for the CDR3 is TGTGCCAGCAGTTTAGTCCCGACCTACGAGCAGTACTTC.

This chain uses TRBV6-2 or TRBV6-3 with TRBJ2-3; tentatively, D is TRBD2 (5 bases). There are 16 residues in the CDR3. V gave up 6 bases and J gave up 5 bases, with 21 bases separating them. Germline loops: CDR1 MNHEY, CDR2 SVGEGT. As DNA, the CDR3 is TGTGCCAGCAGCACTAGGACGAGTGGGAGACTAGATACGCAGTATTTT. This sequence encodes CASSTRTSGRLDTQYF.

The chain carries TRBV7-8 and TRBJ2-5; D perhaps matches TRBD2 (7 bases). Germline loops: CDR1 SGHVS, CDR2 FQNEAQ. V lost 2 bases to trimming and J lost 3 bases, with 16 bases between them. The CDR3 length is 16 residues. The CDR3 protein is CASSLWGRGGKETQYF. In DNA form, the CDR3 reads TGTGCCAGCAGCTTATGGGGCAGGGGAGGGAAAGAGACCCAGTACTTC.